The 18 T cell receptor beta chains below come from one sample, sequenced in a study of T-cell reconstitution after alpha-beta-depleted transplantation in children. Points from the study as a whole: T-cell counts and diversity at one year following transplant were attributed mainly to newly produced T cells.

Library preparation (for TCRbeta) was performed with unique molecular identifiers. TCRdb re-derived calls from the PCR reads in MiXCR, one entry per CDR3 protein. This sample has about 300,000 distinct CDR3 sequences, with over 7.5% found just once. These receptors are not linked to any known antigen. Here the sequenced sample was peripheral blood, taken 360 days after TCRalphabeta/CD19-depleted stem cell transplant. The receptors shown here come from a female patient younger than 10 who had a stem cell transplant for Fanconi anemia, so the T cells may come from the graft donor.

This clonotype was detected a few times. The chain has TRBV2 and TRBJ2-1, with D perhaps matching TRBD2 (5 bases). Germline CDR1 is SNHLY and CDR2 is FYNNEI. This CDR3 comprises 16 residues. With 1 base removed from V and 3 bases from J, the gap between germline ends came to 13 bases. The CDR3 is CASSEGTPYVYNEQFF. The CDR3 nucleotides are TGTGCCAGCAGTGAAGGGACTCCGTATGTCTACAATGAGCAGTTCTTC.

This clonotype has at least ten counts. The chain couples TRBV12-5 to TRBJ2-1, with D possibly called TRBD1 or TRBD2 (5 bases each). CDR1 is LGHNT and CDR2 is FRNRAP in the germline V gene. The CDR3 has 15 residues. Trimming took 6 bases from V and 0 from J, leaving 12 bases between them. The DNA of the CDR3 is TGTGCTAGTGGACTCCAGGGAGTCTCCTACAATGAGCAGTTCTTC. Translating gives CASGLQGVSYNEQFF.

This clonotype was counted at least ten times. The chain links TRBV6-2 or TRBV6-3 to TRBJ1-1; D uncertain. The length of the CDR3 is 12 residues. The V gene's germline CDR1 is MNHEY and CDR2 SVGEGT. The V gene lost 0 bases and the J gene lost 7 bases, with 6 bases spanning the gap. This CDR3 is CASSYSIVEAFF. The CDR3 DNA reads TGTGCCAGCAGTTACTCGATCGTTGAAGCTTTCTTT.

This clonotype was counted ten times or more. V is TRBV6-5 and J is TRBJ2-5; 9 nucleotides align to TRBD1. CDR1 is MNHEY and CDR2 is SVGAGI in the germline V gene. V was clipped by 2 bases and J by 4 bases; unmatched bases: 8. The CDR3 is 16 amino acids. The CDR3 is CASSYAPGTGSETQYF. The CDR3 region has the DNA TGTGCCAGCAGTTACGCCCCCGGGACAGGGTCAGAGACCCAGTACTTC.

The CDR3 reads CASGLEISAEAFF. The CDR3 region has the DNA TGTGCTAGTGGTTTGGAAATAAGCGCTGAAGCTTTCTTT. The rearrangement joins TRBV12-5 to TRBJ1-1; D is unresolved. Germline V lookup: CDR1 LGHNT, CDR2 FRNRAP. CDR3 length equals 13 residues. Between the trimmed V and J ends, which lost 1 base and 6 bases, there was a span of 9 bases.

This clonotype was counted between two and nine times. The chain is built from TRBV21-1 and TRBJ2-1; the DNA was not compared with TRBD2, the D call given in the table. TRBV21-1 is marked as a pseudogene. This CDR3 region has 15 residues. Here the CDR3 DNA reads TGTGCCAGCGTAACGTGGGAGGACCACTCCAATGAGCAGTTCTTC. As protein: CASVTWEDHSNEQFF.

This clonotype was recorded at least ten times. This chain links TRBV20-1 with TRBJ1-1; the D gene is possibly TRBD1 (5 bases). The V and J ends lost 0 bases and 5 bases respectively, with 16 bases between them. The CDR3 has 15 amino acids. Germline V gene lookup returns CDR1 DFQATT and CDR2 SNEGSKA (reference sequence). CDR3 nucleotides: TGCAGTGCTAGAGAGCCCCCCGGGGGAAGGACTGAAGCTTTCTTT. Translated, it gives CSAREPPGGRTEAFF.

There are many counts of this clonotype. The chain has TRBV2 and TRBJ2-5; D not certain. V lost 5 bases and J lost 2, with 9 bases in between. Germline loops: CDR1 SNHLY, CDR2 FYNNEI. The CDR3 runs to 13 residues. This chain's CDR3 is CASSKGGQETQYF. The CDR3, as DNA: TGTGCCAGCAGTAAGGGCGGACAAGAGACCCAGTACTTC.

As DNA, the CDR3 is TGTGCCAGCAGCGAATCCCCTGGCCAAAATGAAAAACTGTTTTTT. Translation: CASSESPGQNEKLFF. V gene TRBV11-2 combines with J gene TRBJ1-4; D ambiguous. This CDR3 has 15 amino acids. With 5 bases removed from V and 5 bases from J, the gap between germline ends came to 15 bases. Per the germline V gene, CDR1 is SGHAT and CDR2 is FQNNGV.

This chain connects TRBV3-1 to TRBJ2-5, with D tentatively TRBD2 (6 bases). This CDR3 contains 15 residues. The germline gives CDR1 LGHDT, CDR2 YNNKEL (reference sequence). Trimming removed 4 bases at V and 7 bases at J, with 19 bases between. In nucleotides, the CDR3 is TGTGCCAGCAGCCTTCCCGGGACTCAATATTCGACCCAGTACTTC. Translating it yields CASSLPGTQYSTQYF.

This clonotype appeared a few times. The chain has TRBV25-1 and TRBJ2-2; TRBD1 aligns across 7 bases. In germline, CDR1 is MGHDK, CDR2 SYGVNS. The J segment lost 6 bases and the V segment lost 4 bases, leaving 5 bases of the junction unmatched. The CDR3 runs 14 residues. The CDR3 is CASSVKGASGELFF. For the CDR3, the DNA is TGTGCCAGCAGTGTGAAGGGGGCATCCGGGGAGCTGTTTTTT.

This clonotype appeared many times. CDR3 nucleotide sequence: TGTGCCACCAGTGACCCCCGGGGGTCCACCGGGGAGCTGTTTTTT. Its translation: CATSDPRGSTGELFF. V gene TRBV24-1 combines with J gene TRBJ2-2; TRBD2 might be the D (6 bases). This CDR3 is 15 amino acids long. Germline CDR1 and CDR2: KGHDR and SFDVKD. V lost 4 bases and J 4 bases, leaving 12 bases between the germline ends.

This clonotype was counted many times. J is TRBJ1-5 and V is TRBV28, with D perhaps matching TRBD1 (6 bases). This CDR3 has 15 amino acids. V was shortened by 7 bases and J by 0 bases, with 13 bases between the two germline ends. The germline V gene encodes CDR1 MDHEN and CDR2 SYDVKM. The CDR3 loop is CASMDSPYSNQPQHF. The CDR3 nucleotides are TGTGCCAGCATGGACAGTCCCTATAGCAATCAGCCCCAGCATTTT.

This clonotype was counted a few times. The chain employs TRBV28 and TRBJ1-5; D unresolved. Germline V lookup: CDR1 MDHEN, CDR2 SYDVKM. V gave up 4 bases and J gave up 3 bases, with 13 bases separating them. The length of the CDR3 is 15 residues. CDR3 nucleotide sequence: TGTGCCAGCAGTTCACCCGCTTTATACAATCAGCCCCAGCATTTT. This gives the protein CASSSPALYNQPQHF.

This clonotype was recorded many times. This rearrangement joins TRBV20-1 to TRBJ2-1; D is undetermined. V was shortened by 3 bases and J by 6 bases, with 12 bases between the two germline ends. The CDR3 covers 13 residues. The V gene's germline CDR1 is DFQATT and CDR2 SNEGSKA (reference sequence). CDR3: CSASRFPPNEQFF. DNA for the CDR3: TGCAGTGCTAGCCGATTCCCCCCCAATGAGCAGTTCTTC.

In this sample, this clonotype turned up many times. The chain recombines TRBV28 with TRBJ1-2; D gene unclear. V shed 6 bases and J shed 4 bases, with 9 bases lying between them. Germline V gene data show CDR1 as MDHEN and CDR2 as SYDVKM. The CDR3 sequence is 12 residues long. This CDR3 reads CASSLKGYGYTF. The CDR3 region has the DNA TGTGCCAGCAGCTTAAAGGGCTATGGCTACACCTTC.

This clonotype was found many times. This chain joins TRBV12-3 or TRBV12-4 and TRBJ1-2; unclear D gene. The CDR3 has 14 residues. V shed 3 bases and J shed 5 bases, with 13 bases lying between them. The CDR3 sequence: CASSLVPERYGYTF. Written as DNA, the CDR3 is TGTGCCAGCAGTTTGGTTCCAGAGAGGTATGGCTACACCTTC.

The chain employs TRBV20-1 and TRBJ2-1; 9 bases are shared with TRBD2. The CDR3 contains 16 residues. Germline V gives CDR1 DFQATT, CDR2 SNEGSKA (reference sequence). J lost 5 bases, V lost 1 base, and 9 bases had no gene match. The CDR3 DNA sequence: TGCAGTGCTAGAGGGCAGGAGCGGGGGGTCCACAATGAGCAGTTCTTC. Residues: CSARGQERGVHNEQFF.